This is a list of T cell receptor beta chains from one sample in a study of control samples from healthy donors and cancer patients. TCRdb's copy holds only in-frame clones and misses some; the assay was immunoSEQ multiplex PCR. The profile covers 150,000 or so clones, with 91% appearing a single time and approximately 7.2% taken by the ten largest. Specimen: blood. The receptors originated from a man aged 18 to 35 in good health. Each CDR3 is given with its conserved first and last residue. A D gene is named only where the DNA matches it firmly. Not all rows give a size; the values are once, few, many and, for expanded clones, a class.

TRBV23-1	TRBJ2-2	NA	NA	TGCGCCAGCAGTCTAACCTGGGACACCCACACCGGGGAGCTGTTTTTT	CASSLTWDTHTGELFF
TRBV3-1/TRBV3-2	TRBJ2-7	TRBD2	NA	TGTGCCAGCGCCGGGACTAGCGGCGCCTACGAGCAGTACTTC	CASAGTSGAYEQYF
TRBV29-1	TRBJ2-5	TRBD2	NA	TGCAGCGTTGCTACTAGCGGGGCGAGGTCTGTGACCCAGTACTTC	CSVATSGARSVTQYF
TRBV5-1	TRBJ2-3	NA	NA	TGCGCCAGCAGCTCAGCAGGGGTGAGCACAGATACGCAGTATTTT	CASSSAGVSTDTQYF
TRBV27	TRBJ2-2	TRBD2	once	TGTGCCAGCGGCCCGGGGACTACGAACACCGGGGAGCTGTTTTTT	CASGPGTTNTGELFF
TRBV6-5	TRBJ2-7	NA	NA	TGTGCCAGCAGGTACGGGTCAGTCGCCTACGAGCAGTACTTC	CASRYGSVAYEQYF
TRBV5-1	TRBJ1-1	NA	NA	TGCGCCAGCAGCTTGGTGACCGACACTGAAGCTTTCTTT	CASSLVTDTEAFF
TRBV7-9	TRBJ1-6	TRBD1	NA	TGTGCCAGCACGGACGGACGACAGGGAAGATCACCCCTCCACTTT	CASTDGRQGRSPLHF
TRBV7-3	TRBJ2-6	NA	NA	TGTGCCAGCAGCTTGGAGAATCCTGGGGCCAACGTCCTGACTTTC	CASSLENPGANVLTF
TRBV23-1	TRBJ1-1	NA	once	TGCGCCAGCAGTGGCAGGGCGGACACTGAAGCTTTCTTT	CASSGRADTEAFF
TRBV6-1	TRBJ1-5	NA	NA	TGTGCCAGCAGTGAAAGCAGGTTGGGGGATCAGCCCCAGCATTTT	CASSESRLGDQPQHF